These T cell receptor beta chains were read from a single sample in a study of blood T cell repertoires in COVID-19. Using immunoSEQ multiplex PCR, the repertoire was profiled, and TCRdb retains in-frame clones only, with some absent. The repertoire holds a few hundred thousand clones, roughly 87% seen once, with 2% to 2.5% in the top ten. The sample comprised peripheral blood. All receptors come from a woman aged 50 to 65 who had recovered from COVID-19. CDR3s leave out the opening cysteine and the closing phenylalanine or tryptophan. Each record gives: CDR3 protein, J gene, V gene.

ASHPSGRVTDTQY TRBJ2-3 TRBV9
ASSESKFDKQYGYT TRBJ1-2 TRBV10-1
ASSLVAQGYEQY TRBJ2-7 TRBV11-2
ASSIDRPNTEAF TRBJ1-1 TRBV19
ASSGRAISSSYNSPLH TRBJ1-6 TRBV11-2
SHRTGITEAF TRBJ1-1 TRBV29-1
AGRDRGYGYT TRBJ1-2 TRBV28
ASSPPQSGANVLT TRBJ2-6 TRBV18
ASSPGDRGPGAF TRBJ1-1 TRBV18
ASSVDSGRAADTQY TRBJ2-3 TRBV9
ASSPTRGGDTEAF TRBJ1-1 TRBV7-9
ASSLTSANNEQF TRBJ2-1 TRBV5-1
ASSPSMGEDGYT TRBJ1-2 TRBV5-1
ASRLRTGFQETQY TRBJ2-5 TRBV13
ASKGTGGEKLF TRBJ1-4 TRBV25-1
ASSQPTATLRYTPLH TRBJ1-6 TRBV4-2
ASSSAGTGVEAF TRBJ1-1 TRBV7-9
ASSHSGLALNTQY TRBJ2-3 TRBV6-5
ASSLGFWQGNSPLH TRBJ1-6 TRBV5-1
ASRGRGETQY TRBJ2-5 TRBV2
ASSRPPGLGSYEQY TRBJ2-7 TRBV6-2/TRBV6-3
ASSLDVRQSLH TRBJ1-6 TRBV7-2